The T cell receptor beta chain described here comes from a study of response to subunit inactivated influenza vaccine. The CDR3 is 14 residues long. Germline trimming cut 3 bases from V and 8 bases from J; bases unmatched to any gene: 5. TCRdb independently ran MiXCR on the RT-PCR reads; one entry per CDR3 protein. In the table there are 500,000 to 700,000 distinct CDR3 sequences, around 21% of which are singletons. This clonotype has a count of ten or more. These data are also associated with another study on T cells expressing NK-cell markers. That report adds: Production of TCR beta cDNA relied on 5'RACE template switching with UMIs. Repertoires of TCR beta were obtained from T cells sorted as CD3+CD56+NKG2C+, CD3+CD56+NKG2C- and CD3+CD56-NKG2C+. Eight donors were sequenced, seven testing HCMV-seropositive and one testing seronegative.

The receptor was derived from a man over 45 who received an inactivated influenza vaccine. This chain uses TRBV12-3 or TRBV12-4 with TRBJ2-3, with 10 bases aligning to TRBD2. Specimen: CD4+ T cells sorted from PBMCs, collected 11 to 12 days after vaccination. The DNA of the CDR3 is TGTGCCAGCAGTTTTCGAGCGGGGGGGACTACGCAGTATTTT. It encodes CASSFRAGGTTQYF.